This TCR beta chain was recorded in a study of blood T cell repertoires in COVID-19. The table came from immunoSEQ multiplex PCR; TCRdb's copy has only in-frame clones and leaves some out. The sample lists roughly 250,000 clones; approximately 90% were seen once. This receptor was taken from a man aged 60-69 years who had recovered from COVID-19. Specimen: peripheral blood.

CDR3 in amino acids: CASSLTRDTEAFF. The CDR3 nucleotides read TGTGCCAGCAGCTTAACCCGGGACACTGAAGCTTTCTTT. The V gene is TRBV7-3, the J gene TRBJ1-1; the D is unclear. CDR3 length equals 13 residues. Trimming left V 0 bases short and J 3 bases short, with 5 bases between. Germline lookup yields CDR1 SGHTA and CDR2 FQGTGA.